The 14 T cell receptor beta chains reported below all come from one sample, sequenced in a study of metastatic and nonmetastatic thyroid tumors. Each patient came to thyroid surgery without any prior treatment (of any kind). TCRdb reassembled clones from the PCR reads with MiXCR. The sample contains some 38,000 clones, 19% of which appear only once. Sequenced sample: blood. These receptor sequences come from a female donor with papillary thyroid cancer or a benign thyroid nodule (not recorded which). Some clones in this sample may be carry-over from other donors' samples.

The chain recombines TRBV10-3 with TRBJ2-3, with 8 positions matching TRBD1. Germline V gene data show CDR1 as ENHRY and CDR2 as SYGVKD. CDR3 length: 14 amino acids. The J segment lost 1 base and the V segment lost 7 bases, leaving 4 bases of the junction unmatched. CDR3 bases: TGTGCCATCATTGGGACAGGTGGCACAGATACGCAGTATTTT. Amino acids: CAIIGTGGTDTQYF.

The V call is TRBV24-1, the J call TRBJ2-5; 9 bases map to TRBD1. V shed 1 base, J shed 5 bases, and the junction held 4 bases outside the gene matches. The germline CDR1 and CDR2 sequences are KGHDR and SFDVKD. This CDR3 comprises 15 residues. CDR3 DNA sequence: TGTGCCACCAGTGATTTCGACAGGGGGGAGGAGACCCAGTACTTC. It encodes CATSDFDRGEETQYF.

The sample holds one count of this clone. In DNA, the CDR3 is TGTGCCTGTGCCGGGACTAGCGGGATAAGTGCCTACGAGCAGTACTTC. Translated: CACAGTSGISAYEQYF. The gene calls are TRBV30 and TRBJ2-7; 13 positions agree with TRBD2. From germline, CDR1 is GTSNPN and CDR2 SVGIG (reference sequence). The CDR3 sequence is 16 residues long. V gave up 6 bases and J gave up 2 bases; unmatched junction bases: 10.

This clone was detected ten times or more. The genes are TRBV19 and TRBJ2-1; 9 bases agree with TRBD1. J gave up 7 bases and V 5 bases, and 12 bases lay outside the gene matches. The CDR3 is 16 residues long. Germline assignment: CDR1 LNHDA and CDR2 SQIVND (reference sequence). The CDR3 bases are TGTGCCAGTAGTTCGCCGGGACAGGGTCTGGGGAATGAGCAGTTCTTC. It codes for CASSSPGQGLGNEQFF.

V usage is TRBV20-1 and J usage is TRBJ2-7; unclear D gene. V shed 7 bases and J shed 4 bases, with 5 bases lying between them. Germline V lookup: CDR1 DFQATT, CDR2 SNEGSKA (reference sequence). The CDR3 is made up of 9 amino acids. The CDR3 region has the DNA TGCAGTGTCTCATACGAGCAGTACTTC. Translation: CSVSYEQYF.

By its share, this clone is medium-sized (0.01 to 0.1%). V gene TRBV19 combines with J gene TRBJ2-1, with TRBD1 identical over 10 bases. The length of the CDR3 is 15 residues. V gave up 3 bases and J gave up 7 bases; unmatched junction bases: 6. The V gene's germline CDR1 is LNHDA and CDR2 SQIVND (reference sequence). The CDR3 region has the DNA TGTGCCAGTAGTATGCGGCGGGACAGGGGAAATGAGCAGTTCTTC. Its translation: CASSMRRDRGNEQFF. The variable domain in full, with the rest retrieved from reference TRBV19 and TRBJ2-1, is DGGITQSPKYLFRKEGQNVTLSCEQNLNHDAMYWYRQDPGQGLRLIYYSQIVNDFQKGDIAEGYSVSREKKESFPLTVTSAQKNPTAFYLCASSMRRDRGNEQFFGPGTRLTVL.

Comment on this clone: This may be a read error, as it is one base from a much larger clone. This chain uses TRBV18 with TRBJ2-2, with no clear D. Deletions cut 2 bases from V and 1 base from J, with 2 bases between. Germline V gene data show CDR1 as KGHSH and CDR2 as LQKENI. The CDR3 spans 13 residues. Written as DNA, the CDR3 is TGTGCCAGCTCACCAGGGAACACCGGGGAGCTGTTTTTT. Translation gives CASSPGNTGELFF.

This clone has a handful of counts. This chain links TRBV24-1 with TRBJ1-2, with D possibly TRBD1 on 5 matching bases. The CDR3 is 16 residues long. CDR1 KGHDR and CDR2 SFDVKD come from the germline V gene. Trimming took off 11 bases at V and 5 bases at J, with 26 bases between the two ends. CDR3 amino acids: CASSLVSWGDFYGYTF. In DNA, the CDR3 is TGTGCCAGCAGCTTAGTTAGCTGGGGCGATTTTTATGGCTACACCTTC.

This clone is labeled medium-sized. The chain combines TRBV28 with TRBJ2-7; perhaps TRBD2 as D (5 bases). Trimming stripped 1 base from V and 3 bases from J, with 10 bases between. CDR1 MDHEN and CDR2 SYDVKM come from the germline V gene. This CDR3 has 14 residues. This CDR3 is CASSLSPGGYEQYF. The CDR3 DNA reads as TGTGCCAGCAGTTTATCCCCCGGAGGCTACGAGCAGTACTTC.

This clone was detected many times. V usage is TRBV20-1 and J usage is TRBJ2-3, with D unresolved. This CDR3 contains 15 residues. The V gene lost 5 bases and the J gene lost 0 bases, with 15 bases spanning the gap. In germline, CDR1 is DFQATT, CDR2 SNEGSKA (reference sequence). This CDR3 reads CSAPQTPSSTDTQYF. DNA for the CDR3: TGCAGTGCTCCCCAAACGCCATCTAGCACAGATACGCAGTATTTT.

In this sample, this clone turned up many times. The chain has TRBV19 and TRBJ2-7; tentative D call: TRBD1 (5 bases). Per germline, CDR1 LNHDA and CDR2 SQIVND (reference sequence). Trimming removed 5 bases from V and 4 bases from J, with 15 bases in between. CDR3 length: 14 amino acids. The CDR3, as DNA: TGTGCCAGTAGTGATCAGGGAAGTGAATACGAGCAGTACTTC. This sequence encodes CASSDQGSEYEQYF.

The J gene is TRBJ2-1, the V gene TRBV5-4, with TRBD1 matching 9 bases. CDR1 and CDR2 (germline): SGHNT, YYREEE (reference sequence). V trimming: 3 bases; J trimming: 2 bases; junction bases outside the gene matches: 3. CDR3 length equals 15 residues. DNA of the CDR3: TGTGCCAGCAGCTCCCGGGACAGGGCCTACAATGAGCAGTTCTTC. Residues: CASSSRDRAYNEQFF.

This clone has a count of ten or more. The J gene is TRBJ2-4, the V gene TRBV28; D tentatively reads TRBD1 or TRBD2 (5 bases each). V dropped 5 bases and J dropped 0 bases, with 14 bases sitting between them. This CDR3 spans 16 amino acids. Germline loops: CDR1 MDHEN, CDR2 SYDVKM. In DNA form, the CDR3 reads TGTGCCAGCAGTCCGAGAGGGGAGCTAGCCAAAAACATTCAGTACTTC. This codes for CASSPRGELAKNIQYF.

The J gene is TRBJ1-2, the V gene TRBV11-1, with D uncertain. The CDR3 consists of 13 residues. Looked up from germline, CDR1 is SGHAT and CDR2 is FQDESV (reference sequence). Between the trimmed V and J ends, which lost 8 bases and 4 bases, there was a span of 14 bases. The DNA of the CDR3 is TGTGCCAGCTCCCGAGTTCCCGGCTATGGCTACACCTTC. Protein: CASSRVPGYGYTF.